Listed below are T cell receptor beta chains from one sample, sequenced in a study of shared clonotypes between healthy human individuals. Sequencing was performed with immunoSEQ multiplex PCR; in TCRdb, only in-frame clones are kept and a portion is missing. The sample carries 850,000 to 1,100,000 clones, approximately 80% recorded once. Material for sequencing was memory CD4+ T cells from PBMCs. The receptors were gathered from a man between 18 and 35 years old in good health. Some clones in this sample may be carry-over from other donors' samples. Both conserved end residues are part of each CDR3. D genes are given only for firm matches. Only some rows state a clone size, as once, few, many or a class for expanded clones.

>TRBJ2-5|TRBV28|.|16|once
TGTGCCAGCAGTTTTCTGGGCCCCTTCCCGGAGGAGACCCAGTACTTC
CASSFLGPFPEETQYF
>TRBJ2-7|TRBV5-1|TRBD1|14|.
TGCGCCAGCAGCCATGGACAGGGGGCCTACGAGCAGTACTTC
CASSHGQGAYEQYF
>TRBJ2-4|TRBV7-9|.|14|.
TGTGCCAGCAGCTTGTCACGGACAGCAGACATTCAGTACTTC
CASSLSRTADIQYF
>TRBJ1-2|TRBV28|.|13|.
TGTGCCAGCAGTTTGAGGACTGATTATGGCTACACCTTC
CASSLRTDYGYTF
>TRBJ1-5|TRBV7-8|.|13|few
TGTGCCAGCAGACTTTTACTGGATCAGCCCCAGCATTTT
CASRLLLDQPQHF
>TRBJ2-2|TRBV27|TRBD1|13|.
TGTGCCAGCAGCCGGGACAGGGCAGGGGAGCTGTTTTTT
CASSRDRAGELFF
>TRBJ1-1|TRBV6-5|.|15|.
TGTGCCAGCAGTTACGGGGGGGGGCTCGACACTGAAGCTTTCTTT
CASSYGGGLDTEAFF
>TRBJ2-3|TRBV5-1|TRBD1|13|.
TGCGCCAGCAGCCAGGGACAGCTCAATACGCAGTATTTT
CASSQGQLNTQYF
>TRBJ2-5|TRBV2|.|14|.
TGTGCCAGCAGTGAAATCACAGACCAAGAGACCCAGTACTTC
CASSEITDQETQYF
>TRBJ2-1|TRBV5-1|TRBD2|15|.
TGCGCCAGCAGCTCCCGACTAGCGGGTTACAATGAGCAGTTCTTC
CASSSRLAGYNEQFF
>TRBJ2-7|TRBV10-2|.|11|few
TGCGCCAGCACCCAGGGCAGCGAGCAGTACTTC
CASTQGSEQYF